This TCR beta chain came from a study of post-analysis software for immune sequencing data (dated by TCRdb to about 2015). Study-wide context: Disease courses on record covered relapsing-remitting, secondary progressive and progressive-relapsing multiple sclerosis, though some patients had no subtype annotation. The patient repertoires were set against 10 or so previously published healthy control repertoires from donors whose ages ranged from 6 to 25 years. A subset of samples was prepared in parallel using single-end sample barcoding, then pooled and co-amplified after Illumina adapter ligation.

TCR beta repertoires were profiled from peripheral blood of roughly 13 young patients with multiple sclerosis to demonstrate the VDJtools post-analysis software. The multiple sclerosis patients were children and adolescents ranging in age from about 6 to 16 years. Broader findings and caveats from the paper: Significantly higher frequencies in patients than in controls were found for roughly 5 TRBV segments, including TRBV5-6, TRBV5-1 and TRBV20-1. Normalized Chao1 diversity was significantly lower in multiple sclerosis patients than controls, suggesting substantial peripheral T-cell clonal expansion. When samples were clustered directly using the F measure, samples prepared in the same batch co-clustered strongly, which prompted a batch-effect correction. The multiple sclerosis patient group was slightly younger than the control group.

Library prep was done by PCR. The sequencer was an Illumina HiSeq 2500. Unique molecular identifiers were incorporated into TCR beta cDNA libraries to reduce PCR and sequencing biases. Every 1 to 10 million input T cells yielded 500,000 or so cDNA molecules, meaning each molecule approximated one T cell. Patient libraries were prepared and sequenced with the same protocol used for the earlier healthy control dataset. Within a given batch, samples were prepared together, multiplexed and sequenced on the same HiSeq lane. From the authors' description of their analysis: MIGEC was used to process the raw barcoded reads, and molecular identifier groups with only a single read were discarded before consensus assembly and CDR3 extraction. VDJtools was used for post-analysis of the clonotype tables, with diversity normalized by down-sampling every dataset to the smallest sample size. Repertoire overlap clustering matched CDR3 amino acid but not nucleotide sequences to correct batch-related cross-sample contamination. The public reads were reanalyzed by TCRdb: fastp trimming at Q25, MiXCR alignment, in-frame beta chains only. Under each unique CDR3 protein, matching rows form one entry showing the most common genes and DNA. The V and J calls were determined by TCRdb, not by the authors. The sample table contains hundreds of thousands of distinct CDR3 sequences; only one count was recorded for 59% of them. About 10% of the sample is in the top ten clones.

From a lookup of the germline V gene, CDR1 and CDR2 are MGHRA and YSYEKL. Trimming takes 4 bases from V and 0 bases from J, and the germline ends sit 13 bases apart. The CDR3 starts with the cysteine, ends with the phenylalanine, and has 15 residues. Just CDR3 DNA is preserved here, 45 bases in frame from base 1. Concerning this clonotype: It has no known antigen specificity. It has no much larger one-base neighbor in the sample; base qualities were not kept.

The TCR originated in a girl aged 2 to 10 with multiple sclerosis. The sequenced material came from blood. The chain links TRBV4-1 with TRBJ2-7, with a tentative D gene TRBD2 over 6 matching bases. CDR3 loop: CASSREALASYEQYF. The nucleotide sequence reads as follows: TGCGCCAGCAGCCGGGAGGCCTTGGCCTCCTACGAGCAGTACTTC.